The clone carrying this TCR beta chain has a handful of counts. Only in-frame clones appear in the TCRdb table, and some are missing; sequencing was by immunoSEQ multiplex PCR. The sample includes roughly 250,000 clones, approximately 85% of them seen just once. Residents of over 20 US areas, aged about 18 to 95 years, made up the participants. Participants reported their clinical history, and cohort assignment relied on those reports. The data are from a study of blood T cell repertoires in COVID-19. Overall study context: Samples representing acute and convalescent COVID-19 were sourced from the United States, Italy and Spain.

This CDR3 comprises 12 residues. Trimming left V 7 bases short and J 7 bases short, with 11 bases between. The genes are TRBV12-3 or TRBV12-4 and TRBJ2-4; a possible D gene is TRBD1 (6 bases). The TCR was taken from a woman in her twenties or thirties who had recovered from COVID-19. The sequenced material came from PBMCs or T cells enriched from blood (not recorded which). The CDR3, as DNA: TGTGCCAGCAAAGGCAGGGGTAACATTCAGTACTTC. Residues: CASKGRGNIQYF.